The subject of this entry is one T cell receptor (beta chain). The antigen remains unidentified. The sample comes from a study of T cells in localized non-small cell lung cancer. CDR3 length equals 15 residues. Per germline, CDR1 SGHTA and CDR2 FQGNSA. Trimming pared 1 base from V and 1 base from J, leaving 8 bases between. Assay: immunoSEQ multiplex PCR; the TCRdb copy retains only in-frame clones and omits some. The table has roughly 38,000 clones, 70% to 90% seen once. Broader study findings: Heterogeneity remains possible because sequencing was limited to only one tumor region. Adjacent lung held a median approximately 57 of the top 100 tumor clones. Elevated circulating T cell density in blood was associated with longer overall survival.

This material consisted of peripheral blood mononuclear cells, taken before any cancer treatment. The chain employs TRBV7-2 and TRBJ1-3; D is uncertain. The receptor was isolated from a male donor aged 60 or over with stage II lung adenocarcinoma. The CDR3 DNA reads TGTGCCAGCAGCTTAGTATTCGGGTCTGGAAACACCATATATTTT. This codes for CASSLVFGSGNTIYF.